This record looks at one TCR beta chain sequence and its context. Its specificity is unknown. This sample is part of a study of T cell responses to AZD1222 COVID-19 vaccine. The ends lost 1 base at V and 15 bases at J; junction bases unmatched: 18. CDR1 SGHTA and CDR2 FQGNSA come from the germline V gene. The CDR3 has 16 residues. Broader study findings: Baseline serology detected seropositivity in only five or six AZD1222 recipients. There were repertoire samples only from the period after the peak T cell response. Donors were chiefly white British, with a greater number of females, and clonal diversity was perhaps underestimated. CD4 TCRs linked to vaccination spanned spike, dominating at 160-218 and 743-854.

Using immunoSEQ multiplex PCR, the repertoire was profiled, and TCRdb retains in-frame clones only, with some absent. Among around 190,000 clones listed, 88% were seen once. This receptor was taken from an adult who received the AZD1222 COVID-19 vaccine. The chain carries TRBV7-2 and TRBJ2-3; 8 bases line up with TRBD1. Here the sequenced sample was peripheral blood, taken 28 days after the second AZD1222 dose. CDR3 nucleotides: TGTGCCAGCAGCTTAGAGGGGGAGGACAGGGCTCTTCGGTCTTATTTT. It translates to CASSLEGEDRALRSYF.